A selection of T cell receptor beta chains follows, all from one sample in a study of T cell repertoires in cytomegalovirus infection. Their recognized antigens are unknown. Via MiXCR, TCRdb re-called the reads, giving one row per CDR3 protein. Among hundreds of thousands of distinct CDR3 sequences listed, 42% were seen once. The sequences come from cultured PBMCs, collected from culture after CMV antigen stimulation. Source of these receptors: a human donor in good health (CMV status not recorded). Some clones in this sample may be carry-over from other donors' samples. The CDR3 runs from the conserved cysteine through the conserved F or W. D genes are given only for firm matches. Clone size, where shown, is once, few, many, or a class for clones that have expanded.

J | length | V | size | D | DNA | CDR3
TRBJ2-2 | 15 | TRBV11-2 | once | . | TGTGCCAGCAGCTTAGCGAGAGTTAACACCGGGGAGCTGTTTTTT | CASSLARVNTGELFF
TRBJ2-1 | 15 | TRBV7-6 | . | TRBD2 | TGTGCCAGCAGCCTTACTAGCGGGGGGGCCAGTGAGCAGTTCTTC | CASSLTSGGASEQFF
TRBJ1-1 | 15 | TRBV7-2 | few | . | TGTGCCAGCAGCTTATTTGGGGCTGGAGGAACTGAAGCTTTCTTT | CASSLFGAGGTEAFF
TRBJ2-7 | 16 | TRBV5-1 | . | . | TGCGCCAGCAGCTTGGCGTTGGGGGGCGCCTTATACGAGCAGTACTTC | CASSLALGGALYEQYF
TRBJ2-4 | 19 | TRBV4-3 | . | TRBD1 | TGCGCCAGCAGCCAAGAAGTATTGGACAGGGAGTCAGCCAAAAACATTCAGTACTTC | CASSQEVLDRESAKNIQYF
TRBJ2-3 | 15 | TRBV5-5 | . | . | TGTGCCAGCAGATTGCCGGGGAGCCCCACAGATACGCAGTATTTT | CASRLPGSPTDTQYF
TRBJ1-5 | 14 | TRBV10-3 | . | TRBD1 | TGTGCCATCAGCCCGGACAGGTTAGATCAGCCCCAGCATTTT | CAISPDRLDQPQHF
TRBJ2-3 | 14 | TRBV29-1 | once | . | TGCAGCGCCCAACCGACAGCCTCCACAGATACGCAGTATTTT | CSAQPTASTDTQYF
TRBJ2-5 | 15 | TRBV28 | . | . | TGTGCCAGCAGTTCCCCCCCGGGGGAGAAAGAGACCCAGTACTTC | CASSSPPGEKETQYF
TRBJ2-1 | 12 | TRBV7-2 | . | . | TGTGCCAGCAGCCCTCTGAGCAATGAGCAGTTCTTC | CASSPLSNEQFF
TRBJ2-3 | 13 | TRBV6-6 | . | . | TGTGCCAGCAAGCTAGCTATCACAGATACGCAGTATTTT | CASKLAITDTQYF
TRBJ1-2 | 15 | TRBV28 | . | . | TGTGCCAGCACCTCAACGGGAAAGGCTAACTATGGCTACACCTTC | CASTSTGKANYGYTF
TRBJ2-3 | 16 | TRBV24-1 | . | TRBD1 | TGTGCCACCAGTGATTTAGGGGGACAGGGCCCAGATACGCAGTATTTT | CATSDLGGQGPDTQYF
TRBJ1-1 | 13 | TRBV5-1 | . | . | TGCGCCAGCACCCAGGGGACGGACACTGAAGCTTTCTTT | CASTQGTDTEAFF
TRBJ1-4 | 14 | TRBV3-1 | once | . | TGTGCCAGCAGCCAAAGGACCGGTGATGAAAAACTGTTTTTT | CASSQRTGDEKLFF
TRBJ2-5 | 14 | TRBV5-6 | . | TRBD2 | TGTGCCAGCAGCTCCTTAGCGGGGCTAGAGACCCAGTACTTC | CASSSLAGLETQYF
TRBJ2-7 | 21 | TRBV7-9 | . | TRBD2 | TGTGCCAGCAGCTTAATAGTTCCCAGCGCTCTAGCGGGAGGAACCTCTTACGAGCAGTACTTC | CASSLIVPSALAGGTSYEQYF
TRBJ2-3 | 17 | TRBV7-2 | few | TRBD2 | TGTGCCAGCAGCCCCCGACTAGCGGGGGGGCAAAGAGATACGCAGTATTTT | CASSPRLAGGQRDTQYF